The source of this T cell receptor beta chain is a study of radiation and T cells in renal cell carcinoma. Study as a whole: Nephrectomy followed 15 Gy stereotactic body radiation by 4 weeks.

Sequencing was performed with immunoSEQ multiplex PCR; in TCRdb, only in-frame clones are kept and a portion is missing. The sample has 120,000 to 150,000 clones, 83% seen once. A word on this clone: The target antigen is unknown.

Time point given: baseline pretreatment blood. Indicated treatment: 15 Gy SBRT to primary tumor, nephrectomy 4 weeks later. Germline loops: CDR1 LNHDA, CDR2 SQIVND (reference sequence). The CDR3 is 12 residues long. V dropped 7 bases and J dropped 1 base, with 7 bases sitting between them. Regarding the study as a whole: Top tumor clonotypes rose in blood 2 weeks post-radiation, then contracted. Without pretreatment biopsies, baseline tumor clonotype presence was undetermined.

The sequences come from blood, collected from a patient whose treatment included radiotherapy and nephrectomy. The TCR comes from a woman between 50 and 59 years old with renal cell carcinoma. V usage is TRBV19 and J usage is TRBJ1-1, with no clear D. In DNA form, the CDR3 reads TGTGCCAGTAACGGACCGAACACTGAAGCTTTCTTT. Amino acid sequence: CASNGPNTEAFF.